The 15 T cell receptor beta chains given below trace back to one sample, sequenced in a study of CD8 T cells in ankylosing spondylitis (dated by TCRdb to 2016 to 2017). Preparation of the library involved 5' RACE. These reads were obtained on an Illumina HiSeq 2500. Through fastp at Q25 and MiXCR, TCRdb rebuilt clones from the public reads, retaining in-frame beta chains. Every CDR3 protein is listed once, alongside the most common genes and DNA of its rows. Recorded for this sample are approximately 250,000 distinct CDR3 sequences; about 11% of them occurred a single time. Of the sample, roughly 2.5% is held by the ten largest clones. Sequencing input: blood, either unsorted or a sorted T cell fraction (not recorded which). These receptor sequences come from a male donor with ankylosing spondylitis or in good health (not recorded which).

Comment on this clonotype: One end of the junction does not line up with germline, which may come from a read error. The rearrangement uses TRBV6-1 and TRBJ2-1, with 14 nucleotides matching TRBD2. Per the germline V gene, CDR1 is MNHNS and CDR2 is SASEGT. The CDR3 loop spans 17 amino acids. The CDR3, as DNA: TGTGCCAGCAGTGAAGCGGGGTTCCTGACTAGCGGGAGGGCCAAGATCTTC. It translates to CASSEAGFLTSGRAKIF.

In this sample, this clonotype turned up many times. The CDR3 here is CAWTFKSSTDTQYF. CDR3 sequence (DNA): TGTGCCTGGACTTTTAAATCTAGCACAGATACGCAGTATTTT. The gene calls are TRBV30 and TRBJ2-3, with D uncertain. The CDR3 is 14 amino acids. Between the trimmed V and J ends, which lost 4 bases and 0 bases, there was a span of 11 bases. From germline, CDR1 is GTSNPN and CDR2 SVGIG (reference sequence).

This clonotype was recorded at least ten times. The chain uses TRBV5-5 and TRBJ2-5; D uncertain. This CDR3 region has 13 residues. Germline CDR1 is SGHKS and CDR2 is YYEKEE (reference sequence). The V gene lost 6 bases and the J gene lost 1 base, with 10 bases spanning the gap. The CDR3 DNA follows: TGTGCCAGCAAGAGGATCTCCCAAGAGACCCAGTACTTC. Amino acids: CASKRISQETQYF.

In its sample, this clonotype was seen many times. V gene TRBV10-2 combines with J gene TRBJ1-1; D remains unclear. V was cut by 2 bases and J by 6 bases, with 13 bases left in between. This CDR3 region has 14 residues. Germline CDR1 is WSHSY and CDR2 is SAAADI. CDR3 region: CASSEASGLPEAFF. CDR3 DNA sequence: TGCGCCAGCAGTGAGGCCAGCGGGTTACCTGAAGCTTTCTTT.

This clonotype has a count of ten or more. The chain is built from TRBV15 and TRBJ2-1; 9 nucleotides match TRBD2. CDR3 length equals 17 residues. Trimming at V came to 3 bases and at J to 7 bases, leaving 13 bases not matched to a gene. Germline CDR1 and CDR2: LNHNV and YYDKDF (reference sequence). CDR3 coding DNA: TGTGCCACCAGCAGTGCCTCCAGGGCTAGCGGGAAAAATGAGCAGTTCTTC. Translated: CATSSASRASGKNEQFF.

This clonotype was observed at least ten times. The chain recombines TRBV11-2 with TRBJ1-1, with D possibly matching TRBD1 (6 bases). The V end lost 10 bases, the J end lost 5 bases, and 20 bases lay between the germline ends. Germline loops: CDR1 SGHAT, CDR2 FQNNGV. The CDR3 is 14 amino acids. The CDR3 reads CATIQGGAGTEAFF. CDR3 sequence (DNA): TGTGCCACCATCCAAGGGGGGGCTGGGACTGAAGCTTTCTTT.

This clonotype was detected many times. V and J are TRBV20-1 and TRBJ2-3, with 9 bases lining up with TRBD2. Germline-derived CDR1 and CDR2 are DFQATT and SNEGSKA (reference sequence). This CDR3 has 14 residues. The V segment lost 6 bases and the J segment 2 bases; nucleotides outside the gene matches: 6. The CDR3 bases are TGCAGTGCCCGGGGACTAGCCCTCACAGATACGCAGTATTTT. Protein sequence: CSARGLALTDTQYF.

This clonotype was counted ten times or more. The chain recombines TRBV5-1 with TRBJ2-3; no firm D call. Germline V gene lookup returns CDR1 SGHRS and CDR2 YFSETQ. Trimming stripped 5 bases from V and 7 bases from J, with 17 bases between. The CDR3 covers 14 residues. CDR3 sequence reads: CASSVDIPGYTQYF. The CDR3 DNA is TGCGCCAGCAGTGTTGACATCCCAGGCTATACGCAGTATTTT.

The table lists this clonotype with a few counts. V is TRBV9 and J is TRBJ2-2; 8 bases fit TRBD2. This CDR3 comprises 16 residues. Losses at the gene ends were 0 bases for V and 5 bases for J; bases not matched to a gene: 6. CDR1 and CDR2 (germline): SGDLS, YYNGEE. As DNA, the CDR3 is TGTGCCAGCAGCGTAGAAGGTAGCGGGAATACCGGGGAGCTGTTTTTT. Translating gives CASSVEGSGNTGELFF.

In this sample, this clonotype turned up many times. V gene TRBV2 combines with J gene TRBJ2-5; D is ambiguous. CDR1 is SNHLY, CDR2 FYNNEI, per germline. This CDR3 is 13 amino acids long. V was shortened by 4 bases and J by 1 base, with 7 bases between the two germline ends. This chain's CDR3 is CASSVILQETQYF. The DNA for the CDR3 is TGTGCCAGCAGTGTGATCCTCCAAGAGACCCAGTACTTC. Looking up the rest from reference TRBV2 and TRBJ2-5 gives the full variable domain: EPEVTQTPSHQVTQMGQEVILRCVPISNHLYFYWYRQILGQKVEFLVSFYNNEISEKSEIFDDQFSVERPDGSNFTLKIRSTKLEDSAMYFCASSVILQETQYFGPGTRLLVL.

This clonotype appeared many times. The chain couples TRBV3-1 to TRBJ2-6, with a weak D call TRBD1 (5 bases). CDR1 LGHDT and CDR2 YNNKEL come from the germline V gene (reference sequence). The CDR3 is 17 residues long. Trimming shortened V by 1 base and J by 0 bases, and 10 bases separated the two germline ends. The CDR3 region has the DNA TGTGCCAGCAGCCAAGCTAGACAGCTCTCTGGGGCCAACGTCCTGACTTTC. As protein: CASSQARQLSGANVLTF. Combining the CDR3 with reference TRBV3-1 and TRBJ2-6 gives the whole variable domain DTAVSQTPKYLVTQMGNDKSIKCEQNLGHDTMYWYKQDSKKFLKIMFSYNNKELIINETVPNRFSPKSPDKAHLNLHINSLELGDSAVYFCASSQARQLSGANVLTFGAGSRLTVL.

At least ten counts were recorded for this clonotype. This chain joins TRBV7-9 and TRBJ1-1, with D unresolved. V shed 11 bases and J shed 11 bases, with 12 bases lying between them. The CDR3 totals 9 residues. Germline V gives CDR1 SEHNR, CDR2 FQNEAQ (reference sequence). CDR3 residues: CAPAYSAFF. CDR3 sequence (DNA): TGTGCCCCTGCTTACAGCGCTTTCTTT.

Ten or more counts support this clonotype. The chain joins TRBV6-1 to TRBJ2-3, with TRBD2 matching over 8 bases. Germline V gene data show CDR1 as MNHNS and CDR2 as SASEGT. The CDR3 has 14 residues. V lost 0 bases and J lost 6; bases outside the gene matches: 2. CDR3 DNA: TGTGCCAGCAGTGAAGCGGTAGCGGGGGATACGCAGTATTTT. Encoded protein: CASSEAVAGDTQYF.

This clonotype was found many times. The CDR3 DNA sequence: TGTGCCAGCAGTTTGGCCCGGGGGACGCAGTATTTT. This gives the protein CASSLARGTQYF. The V gene is TRBV27, the J gene TRBJ2-3; tentatively, D is TRBD2 (6 bases). With 3 bases removed from V and 9 bases from J, the gap between germline ends came to 10 bases. The germline V gene has CDR1 MNHEY and CDR2 SMNVEV (reference sequence). The CDR3 is 12 residues long.

This clonotype was seen repeatedly, ten times or more. The chain uses TRBV14 and TRBJ2-7; the D is unclear. Trimming stripped 1 base from V and 4 bases from J, with 5 bases between. Germline V CDR1 and CDR2: SGHDN, FVKESK. The CDR3 runs 12 residues. CDR3 bases: TGTGCCAGCAGCCAAGTGGAGTACGAGCAGTACTTC. Its translation is CASSQVEYEQYF.